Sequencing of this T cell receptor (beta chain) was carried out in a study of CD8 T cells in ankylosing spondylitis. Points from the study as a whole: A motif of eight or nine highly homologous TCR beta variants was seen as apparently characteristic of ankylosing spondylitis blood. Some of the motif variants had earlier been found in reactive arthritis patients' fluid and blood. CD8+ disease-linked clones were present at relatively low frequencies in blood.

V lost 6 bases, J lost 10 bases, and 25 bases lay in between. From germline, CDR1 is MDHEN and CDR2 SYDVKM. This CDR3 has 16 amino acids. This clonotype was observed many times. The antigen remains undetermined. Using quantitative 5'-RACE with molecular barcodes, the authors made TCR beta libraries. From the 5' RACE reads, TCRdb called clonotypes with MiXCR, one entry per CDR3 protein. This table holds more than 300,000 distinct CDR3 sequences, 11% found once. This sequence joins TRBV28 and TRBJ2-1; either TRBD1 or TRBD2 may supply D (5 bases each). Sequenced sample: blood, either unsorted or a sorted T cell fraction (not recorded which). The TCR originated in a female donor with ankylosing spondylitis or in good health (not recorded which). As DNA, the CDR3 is TGTGCCAGCAGCTTGAGTTTGGGACCCCTCGTAGGGGAGCAGTTCTTC. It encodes CASSLSLGPLVGEQFF.